One sample yielded the 21 T cell receptor beta chains listed below, sequenced in a study of T cells in women clearing cervical HPV infection. TCRdb's copy holds only in-frame clones and misses some; the assay was immunoSEQ multiplex PCR. The table for this sample gives around 37,000 clones. Sequencing was performed on blood buffy coat. All receptors come from a woman between 18 and 75 years old with a cervical HPV16 infection that either progressed to CIN3+ or cleared (not recorded which).

For this clone: A read error may produce the germline difference seen at one junction end. The CDR3 end falls 3 residues outside the read, so it is completed with the germline J gene. The chain links TRBV5-1 to TRBJ2-5, with D possibly being TRBD1 (6 bases). CDR1 is SGHRS, CDR2 YFSETQ, per germline. CDR3 length: 13 amino acids. Incomplete CDR3 DNA: TGCGCCAGCAGCTCCGGACAGCAAGGGACC. Translating gives CASSSGQQGT. The CDR3, in full, reads CASSSGQQGTQYF. Looking up the rest from reference TRBV5-1 and TRBJ2-5 gives the full variable domain: KAGVTQTPRYLIKTRGQQVTLSCSPISGHRSVSWYQQTPGQGLQFLFEYFSETQRNKGNFPGRFSGRQFSNSRSEMNVSTLELGDSALYLCASSSGQQGTQYFGPGTRLLVL.

About this clone itself: One end of the junction fails to match germline, which may point to a read error. Distinct nucleotide sequences in the sample also encode this CDR3. CDR3 sequence reads: CASRTVQGNTIYF. CDR3 DNA (partial): TGTGCCAGTAGGACAGTTCAAGGAAACACT. The chain links TRBV19 to TRBJ1-3; a possible D gene is TRBD1 (5 bases). The observed sequence ends 3 residues before the CDR3 terminus, with the missing tail filled in from the germline J gene. The germline V gene encodes CDR1 LNHDA and CDR2 SQIVND (reference sequence). This CDR3 has 13 amino acids. Complete variable domain (other parts from reference TRBV19 and TRBJ1-3): DGGITQSPKYLFRKEGQNVTLSCEQNLNHDAMYWYRQDPGQGLRLIYYSQIVNDFQKGDIAEGYSVSREKKESFPLTVTSAQKNPTAFYLCASRTVQGNTIYFGEGSWLTVV.

With respect to this clone: The sequence runs out 3 residues before the end of the CDR3; the remainder is reconstructed from the germline J gene. The J gene is TRBJ1-2, the V gene TRBV7-2; D possibly corresponds to TRBD1 (5 bases). Germline CDR1 is SGHTA and CDR2 is FQGNSA. The CDR3 spans 14 residues. Trimming stripped 4 bases from V and 2 bases from J, with 11 bases between. This chain's CDR3 is CASSSFRANYGYTF. CDR3 DNA, as far as it was read: TGTGCCAGCAGCTCGTTCAGGGCAAACTATGGC.

Worth noting for this clone: Read data end 3 residues before the CDR3 end; the end is taken from the germline J gene. This rearrangement joins TRBV7-2 to TRBJ2-1; TRBD2 matches 15 bases. V was pared by 5 bases and J by 7 bases, with 3 bases of the junction left unmatched. CDR1 and CDR2 (germline): SGHTA, FQGNSA. CDR3 size: 15 residues. The CDR3 sequence: CASSPGTSGGNEQFF. The sequenced CDR3 bases are TGTGCCAGCAGCCCAGGGACTAGCGGGGGGAATGAG.

About this clone itself: The missing CDR3 end, 3 residues past where the read stops, is filled in from the germline J gene. The chain is built from TRBV7-3 and TRBJ2-1, with 9 bases fitting TRBD1. J gave up 5 bases and V 5 bases, and 10 bases lay outside the gene matches. The CDR3 extends over 16 amino acids. CDR1 and CDR2 from the germline V gene are SGHTA and FQGTGA. The covered CDR3 bases are TGTGCCAGCAGCCCCGCTCCGGGACAGGGCAACAATGAG. It yields the protein CASSPAPGQGNNE. The entire CDR3 protein reads CASSPAPGQGNNEQFF.

As regards this clone: The read ends 3 residues shy of where the CDR3 ends; the end is completed using the germline J gene. The chain employs TRBV11-2 and TRBJ2-3; no clear D gene. The CDR3 extends over 15 amino acids. Trimming pared 5 bases from V and 3 bases from J, leaving 15 bases between. CDR1 and CDR2 from the germline V gene are SGHAT and FQNNGV. The CDR3 spells CASSPLAPGTDTQYF. The DNA read from the CDR3 is TGTGCCAGCAGCCCTCTGGCTCCCGGGACAGATACG.

Concerning this clone: The DNA ends 3 residues before the CDR3 does, and the rest of the CDR3 is filled in from the germline J gene. V and J are TRBV30 and TRBJ2-3; 7 bases map to TRBD2. Germline CDR1 GTSNPN, CDR2 SVGIG (reference sequence). The CDR3 covers 18 residues. Losses at the gene ends were 1 base for V and 2 bases for J; bases not matched to a gene: 15. The CDR3 sequence: CAWSGVSRAGETTDTQYF. Incomplete CDR3 DNA: TGTGCCTGGAGTGGAGTCTCTCGGGCGGGAGAGACCACAGATACG.

On this clone itself: The DNA ends 3 residues before the CDR3 does, and the rest of the CDR3 is filled in from the germline J gene. The chain employs TRBV7-9 and TRBJ2-3, with 8 bases matching TRBD2. The CDR3 runs 15 residues. Germline CDR1 is SEHNR and CDR2 is FQNEAQ (reference sequence). The trim removed 3 bases at V and 5 bases at J, leaving 7 bases unmatched. CDR3 protein: CASSFSSGGQDTQYF. Partial CDR3 DNA: TGTGCCAGCAGCTTTTCCAGCGGGGGACAAGATACG.

A remark on this clone: The read ends 3 residues before the CDR3 terminus; that terminus is restored from the germline J gene. V is TRBV7-9 and J is TRBJ1-2; D unresolved. The CDR3 loop spans 11 amino acids. Germline CDR1 reads SEHNR; CDR2 reads FQNEAQ (reference sequence). The CDR3 region is CASSPLDDYTF. The sequenced part of the CDR3 DNA is TGTGCCAGCAGCCCCCTAGATGAC.

This clone counts as medium-sized by frequency. The read finishes 3 residues shy of the CDR3 end, and the germline J gene is used to complete it. The chain carries TRBV29-1 and TRBJ2-3, with D tentatively TRBD1 (5 bases). Germline V gives CDR1 SQVTM, CDR2 ANQGSEA. The CDR3 has 12 amino acids. Trimming removed 8 bases at V and 4 bases at J, with 13 bases between. The CDR3 bases that were read are TGCAGCATCAGGGTTAATGCAGATACG. Translating gives CSIRVNADT. In full, the CDR3 is CSIRVNADTQYF.

In the case of this clone: The CDR3 extends 3 residues past the end of the read, so its final part is completed from the germline J gene. The J gene is TRBJ1-1, the V gene TRBV11-2; D ambiguous. V was trimmed by 0 bases and J by 7 bases, leaving 9 bases between them. The CDR3 sequence is 13 residues long. Germline V gives CDR1 SGHAT, CDR2 FQNNGV. CDR3 loop: CASSLDRGLEAFF. CDR3 DNA (partial): TGTGCCAGCAGCTTAGATCGGGGTCTTGAA. Based on the CDR3 plus reference TRBV11-2 and TRBJ1-1, the full variable domain is EAGVAQSPRYKIIEKRQSVAFWCNPISGHATLYWYQQILGQGPKLLIQFQNNGVVDDSQLPKDRFSAERLKGVDSTLKIQPAKLEDSAVYLCASSLDRGLEAFFGQGTRLTVV.

Of note for this clone: The observed sequence ends 3 residues before the CDR3 terminus, with the missing tail filled in from the germline J gene. The rearrangement links TRBV13 to TRBJ2-1; D is tentatively TRBD1 or TRBD2 (12 bases each). V lost 3 bases to trimming and J lost 4 bases, with 25 bases between them. The germline CDR1 and CDR2 sequences are PRHDT and FYEKMQ (reference sequence). CDR3 length: 19 residues. CDR3 loop: CASSFGTGGLAGGYNEQFF. CDR3 DNA (partial): TGTGCCAGCAGCTTCGGGACAGGGGGCCTAGCGGGAGGGTACAATGAG.

As for this clone: The read gets to within 3 residues of the CDR3 end, and the germline J gene fills in the rest. V gene TRBV2 combines with J gene TRBJ1-6; a weak D match, TRBD1 (5 bases). The CDR3 totals 16 residues. The V end was cut by 3 bases, the J end by 5 bases, with 14 bases between. Germline V gene lookup returns CDR1 SNHLY and CDR2 FYNNEI. Here the CDR3 reads CASSEWPGVNNSPLHF. The sequenced CDR3 bases are TGTGCCAGCAGTGAGTGGCCGGGGGTGAATAATTCACCC. The whole variable domain, filled in from reference TRBV2 and TRBJ1-6, reads EPEVTQTPSHQVTQMGQEVILRCVPISNHLYFYWYRQILGQKVEFLVSFYNNEISEKSEIFDDQFSVERPDGSNFTLKIRSTKLEDSAMYFCASSEWPGVNNSPLHFGNGTRLTVT.

As for this clone: Read data end 3 residues before the CDR3 end; the end is taken from the germline J gene. The chain joins TRBV20-1 to TRBJ2-7, with 9 bases aligning to TRBD1. CDR1 DFQATT and CDR2 SNEGSKA come from the germline V gene (reference sequence). Germline trimming cut 1 base from V and 4 bases from J; bases unmatched to any gene: 2. The CDR3 is 13 residues long. The covered CDR3 bases are TGCAGTGCTAGAGGGGACAGGGAGTACGAG. Encoded protein: CSARGDREYE. The full CDR3 sequence reads CSARGDREYEQYF.

Notes on this clone: The read gets to within 3 residues of the CDR3 end, and the germline J gene fills in the rest. The chain combines TRBV4-1 with TRBJ1-1; possibly TRBD1 for D (6 bases). The CDR3 runs 16 residues. The V gene's germline CDR1 is MGHRA and CDR2 YSYEKL. The ends were cut back, 4 bases at V and 1 base at J, with 16 bases in the middle. The CDR3 here is CASSLNLGASNTEAFF. CDR3 DNA, as far as it was read: TGCGCCAGCAGCCTAAACTTGGGGGCGTCGAACACTGAA.

To note about this clone: The read falls 3 residues short of the CDR3 end, and the missing part is taken from the germline J gene. The chain joins TRBV7-3 to TRBJ2-2; TRBD2 matches 8 bases. V was clipped by 5 bases and J by 0 bases; unmatched bases: 11. Germline V gene lookup returns CDR1 SGHTA and CDR2 FQGTGA. The CDR3 totals 18 residues. CDR3 amino acids: CASSLRGGQFANTGELFF. The CDR3 bases that were read are TGTGCCAGCAGCCTACGCGGGGGGCAGTTCGCGAACACCGGGGAG.

This CDR3 reads CSASMAGALYEQYF. The part of the CDR3 DNA that was read is TGCAGTGCTAGTATGGCAGGGGCCCTCTACGAG. The V gene is TRBV20-1, the J gene TRBJ2-7; D is possibly TRBD1 (6 bases). Read sequence stops 3 residues before the CDR3 end, and the germline J gene provides the missing end. V shed 3 bases and J shed 3 bases, with 15 bases lying between them. Per germline, CDR1 DFQATT and CDR2 SNEGSKA (reference sequence). The CDR3 loop spans 14 amino acids.

CDR3 bases read: TGTGCCAGCTCACCAATCCAGGGGACGGAGACTGAA. It translates to CASSPIQGTETE. The complete CDR3 protein is CASSPIQGTETEAFF. The rearrangement uses TRBV18 and TRBJ1-1; D is possibly TRBD1 (6 bases). The read terminates 3 residues before the CDR3 end, so the remaining end is supplied by the germline J gene. V shed 2 bases and J shed 5 bases, with 15 bases lying between them. Germline V lookup: CDR1 KGHSH, CDR2 LQKENI. This CDR3 comprises 15 residues.

Worth noting for this clone: The read ends 3 residues early relative to the CDR3; the germline J gene fills the gap. The genes are TRBV5-5 and TRBJ1-1, with D possibly being TRBD1 (5 bases). Germline loops: CDR1 SGHKS, CDR2 YYEKEE (reference sequence). Between the trimmed V and J ends, which lost 1 base and 0 bases, there was a span of 10 bases. The CDR3 is made up of 15 amino acids. The CDR3 here is CASSLIQGMNTEAFF. CDR3 bases read: TGTGCCAGCAGCTTGATCCAGGGAATGAACACTGAA. The complete variable domain, with remaining parts taken from reference TRBV5-5 and TRBJ1-1, reads DAGVTQSPTHLIKTRGQQVTLRCSPISGHKSVSWYQQVLGQGPQFIFQYYEKEERGRGNFPDRFSARQFPNYSSELNVNALLLGDSALYLCASSLIQGMNTEAFFGQGTRLTVV.

As to this clone: The CDR3 extends 3 residues past the end of the read, so its final part is completed from the germline J gene. The chain is built from TRBV28 and TRBJ2-1, with TRBD1 matching over 7 bases. The trim removed 2 bases at V and 9 bases at J, leaving 7 bases unmatched. The CDR3 length is 14 residues. CDR1 is MDHEN, CDR2 SYDVKM, per germline. This chain's CDR3 is CASSLDFTGVEQFF. CDR3 bases read: TGTGCCAGCAGTTTAGACTTTACAGGGGTTGAG.

The CDR3 here is CASSLAGLIYEQYF. CDR3 bases read: TGTGCCAGCAGCTTAGCGGGACTCATCTACGAG. The chain joins TRBV7-9 to TRBJ2-7; TRBD2 is a possible D gene (6 bases). The read terminates 3 residues before the CDR3 end, so the remaining end is supplied by the germline J gene. The CDR3 covers 14 residues. V lost 0 bases, J lost 3 bases, and 9 bases lay in between. Germline V gives CDR1 SEHNR, CDR2 FQNEAQ (reference sequence). Using reference TRBV7-9 and TRBJ2-7 for the parts outside the CDR3, the full variable domain is DTGVSQNPRHKITKRGQNVTFRCDPISEHNRLYWYRQTLGQGPEFLTYFQNEAQLEKSRLLSDRFSAERPKGSFSTLEIQRTEQGDSAMYLCASSLAGLIYEQYFGPGTRLTVT.